This T cell receptor beta chain was sequenced in a study of vaccination and CD4 T cells after COVID-19. Study-level background: SARS-CoV-2 positivity in convalescent patients was established by nasal swab PCR; nine had mild and one severe disease. Study findings and constraints: Within the convalescent patients, spike mono-reactivity was found in 304 of 307 vaccine-specific clones.

As regards this clonotype: The antigen is undetermined.

Treatment described: roughly 10-day PBMC culture with coronavirus spike peptide pools or control peptides (ViraFEST assay). PBMC cultures, at two million cells per well, received around 10 IU/ml IL-2 and about 11 ug/ml peptide pools. The Oncomine TCR Beta short-read assay sequenced DNA from cultured CD4+ T cells. Investigators isolated genomic DNA from cultured CD4+ T cells. TCRdb independently ran MiXCR on the PCR reads; one entry per CDR3 protein. This sample has fewer than 13,000 distinct CDR3 sequences, with roughly 28% found just once. The sequenced sample consisted of CD4+ T cells from blood, cultured in vitro. The sequence derives from a human donor who had recovered from COVID-19.

The DNA of the CDR3 is TGTGCCAGCAGCCGGGGGAACCCCGAGACCCAGTACTTC. Protein: CASSRGNPETQYF. The chain is built from TRBV5-8 and TRBJ2-5, with D perhaps matching TRBD2 (6 bases). V lost 4 bases and J 5 bases, leaving 12 bases between the germline ends. Germline V gene sequence: CDR1 SGHTS, CDR2 YDEGEE. The CDR3 spans 13 residues.